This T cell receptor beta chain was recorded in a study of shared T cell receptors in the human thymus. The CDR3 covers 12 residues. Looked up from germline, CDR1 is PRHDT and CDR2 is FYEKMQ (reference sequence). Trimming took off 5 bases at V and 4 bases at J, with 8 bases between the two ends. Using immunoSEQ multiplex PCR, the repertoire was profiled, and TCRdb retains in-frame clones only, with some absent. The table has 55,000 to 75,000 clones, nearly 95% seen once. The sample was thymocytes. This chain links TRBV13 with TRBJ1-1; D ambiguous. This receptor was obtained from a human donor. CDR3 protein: CASSAGVTEAFF. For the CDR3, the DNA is TGTGCCAGCAGCGCCGGAGTCACTGAAGCTTTCTTT.